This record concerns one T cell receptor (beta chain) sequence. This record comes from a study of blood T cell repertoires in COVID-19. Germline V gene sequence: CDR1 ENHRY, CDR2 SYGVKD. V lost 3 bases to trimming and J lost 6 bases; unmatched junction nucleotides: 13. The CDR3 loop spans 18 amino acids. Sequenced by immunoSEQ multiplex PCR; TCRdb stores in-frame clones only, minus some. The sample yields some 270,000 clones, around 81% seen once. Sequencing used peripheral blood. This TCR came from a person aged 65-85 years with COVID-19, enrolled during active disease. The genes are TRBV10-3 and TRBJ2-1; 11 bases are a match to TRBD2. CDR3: CAISEGALAGAEVNEQFF. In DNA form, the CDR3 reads TGTGCCATCAGTGAAGGTGCACTAGCGGGAGCTGAGGTCAATGAGCAGTTCTTC.